The 14 T cell receptor beta chains presented below share a single source sample, sequenced in a study of type 1 regulatory T cells. These receptors' targets are unknown. TCRdb used MiXCR to reprocess the reads, holding one entry per CDR3 protein. The table shows 63,000 or so distinct CDR3 sequences, with about 50% occurring only once. Sequenced: cultured non-Tr1 T cells, either the whole culture or a sorted T cell fraction (not recorded which). All receptors derive from a human donor in good health.

This clonotype was counted ten times or more. This rearrangement joins TRBV7-8 to TRBJ1-4; D is uncertain. Per germline, CDR1 SGHVS and CDR2 FQNEAQ. The CDR3 is made up of 13 amino acids. The germline V and J ends were trimmed by 4 bases and 6 bases, with 9 bases remaining between them. The CDR3 reads CASSSGGYEKLFF. The CDR3 coding sequence is TGTGCCAGCAGCTCGGGCGGGTATGAAAAACTGTTTTTT.

The rearrangement links TRBV6-2 or TRBV6-3 to TRBJ2-7; no firm D call. CDR3 size: 12 residues. Germline CDR1 is MNHEY and CDR2 is SVGEGT. V lost 7 bases, J lost 4 bases, and 11 bases lay in between. The CDR3 is CASKEHGYEQYF. The CDR3 nucleotides are TGTGCCAGCAAGGAACACGGTTACGAGCAGTACTTC.

The chain joins TRBV12-3 or TRBV12-4 to TRBJ2-7; D is ambiguous. The CDR3 covers 16 residues. V lost 5 bases, J lost 4 bases, and 21 bases lay in between. The CDR3, as DNA: TGTGCCAGCAGTCCCGAGGCGGCTAAGAGTTGGTACGAGCAGTACTTC. Its protein is CASSPEAAKSWYEQYF.

This chain connects TRBV4-1 to TRBJ1-6; D might be TRBD1 (6 bases). The germline CDR1 and CDR2 sequences are MGHRA and YSYEKL. V gave up 5 bases and J gave up 4 bases, with 21 bases separating them. The CDR3 spans 18 residues. The CDR3 protein is CASSRGGFVSPYNSPLHF. The CDR3 nucleotides are TGCGCCAGCAGCAGAGGGGGGTTTGTCTCGCCGTATAATTCACCCCTCCACTTT.

This clonotype appeared a single time. This chain joins TRBV20-1 and TRBJ2-3, with 9 bases fitting TRBD2. Trimming at V came to 6 bases and at J to 0 bases, leaving 4 bases not matched to a gene. CDR1 and CDR2 (germline): DFQATT, SNEGSKA (reference sequence). CDR3 size: 14 residues. The CDR3 bases are TGCAGTGCATTCCTAGCGGGGAGCACAGATACGCAGTATTTT. It is translated as CSAFLAGSTDTQYF.

This clonotype has more than one count but fewer than ten. The rearrangement uses TRBV6-2 or TRBV6-3 and TRBJ1-3; D is ambiguous. Trimming cost V 8 bases and J 5 bases, with 10 bases left between them. In germline, CDR1 is MNHEY, CDR2 SVGEGT. The CDR3 loop spans 12 amino acids. This CDR3 is CASEENRNTIYF. CDR3 sequence (DNA): TGTGCCAGCGAGGAGAATAGAAACACCATATATTTT.

This clonotype was picked up many times. This chain uses TRBV6-1 with TRBJ1-6; tentatively, D is TRBD1 (5 bases). CDR3 length: 13 residues. Trimming removed 8 bases at V and 6 bases at J, with 11 bases between. CDR1 is MNHNS, CDR2 SASEGT, per germline. CDR3: CASSTEGNSPLHF. Written as DNA, the CDR3 is TGTGCCAGCTCGACAGAGGGTAATTCACCCCTCCACTTT.

The V call is TRBV7-8, the J call TRBJ2-7; D not resolved. Trimming left V 1 base short and J 4 bases short, with 5 bases between. Germline values: CDR1 SGHVS, CDR2 FQNEAQ. CDR3 length: 12 residues. CDR3: CASSLVAYEQYF. Here the CDR3 DNA reads TGTGCCAGCAGCTTAGTGGCTTACGAGCAGTACTTC.

This chain joins TRBV28 and TRBJ2-3; D unresolved. V gave up 6 bases and J gave up 1 base, with 20 bases separating them. The CDR3 spans 17 residues. Per the germline V gene, CDR1 is MDHEN and CDR2 is SYDVKM. CDR3 amino acids: CASSFSAKGKGTDTQYF. The CDR3, as DNA: TGTGCCAGCAGCTTTTCCGCAAAGGGAAAGGGCACAGATACGCAGTATTTT.

The rearrangement links TRBV20-1 to TRBJ1-2; 11 bases agree with TRBD1. The V gene end was trimmed by 2 bases and the J gene end by 8 bases; junction bases not matched to a gene: 4. The CDR3 is 13 amino acids. Germline CDR1 reads DFQATT; CDR2 reads SNEGSKA (reference sequence). CDR3: CSARPRTGGGYTF. CDR3 coding DNA: TGCAGTGCTAGACCGCGGACAGGGGGCGGCTACACCTTC.

The V gene is TRBV25-1, the J gene TRBJ2-7; tentatively, D is TRBD1 or TRBD2 (6 bases each). The germline V gene has CDR1 MGHDK and CDR2 SYGVNS. This CDR3 contains 15 residues. V gave up 1 base and J gave up 6 bases, with 16 bases separating them. CDR3 amino acids: CASSELRGAGSEQYF. The CDR3, as DNA: TGTGCCAGCAGTGAATTGAGGGGGGCGGGGAGCGAGCAGTACTTC.

The chain recombines TRBV7-9 with TRBJ2-4; D is unresolved. This CDR3 contains 13 residues. Trimming left V 10 bases short and J 0 bases short, with 10 bases between. Looked up from germline, CDR1 is SEHNR and CDR2 is FQNEAQ (reference sequence). The CDR3 protein is CATAILAKNIQYF. CDR3 bases: TGTGCCACCGCAATACTAGCCAAAAACATTCAGTACTTC.

This clonotype was found a few times. The chain couples TRBV20-1 to TRBJ1-2, with 7 bases that match TRBD1. The CDR3 totals 14 residues. V lost 5 bases and J lost 2; bases outside the gene matches: 8. The germline V gene has CDR1 DFQATT and CDR2 SNEGSKA (reference sequence). The CDR3 DNA reads TGCAGTGCTTACCTACAGGGGACAAACTATGGCTACACCTTC. Translating gives CSAYLQGTNYGYTF.

The rearrangement joins TRBV7-6 to TRBJ1-3; weak D call: TRBD1 (6 bases). V was clipped by 4 bases and J by 0 bases, with 16 bases between them. Per the germline V gene, CDR1 is SGHVS and CDR2 is FNYEAQ. The CDR3 loop spans 17 amino acids. The CDR3 reads CASSSTGTTSSGNTIYF. The CDR3 DNA reads TGTGCCAGCAGCTCCACCGGGACAACTAGCTCTGGAAACACCATATATTTT.